This TCR beta chain was documented in a study of OX40 agonist ivuxolimab in advanced cancers. About the study: From about 20 to 80 years was the age range, with a mean of approximately 63 years, and over 80% were male. Two cutaneous melanoma patients and one hepatocellular carcinoma patient, three in all, had partial responses.

Trimming removed 1 base from V and 3 bases from J; junction bases left unmatched: 8. CDR3 size: 17 residues. The germline gives CDR1 SGHNT, CDR2 YENEEA. Method: immunoSEQ multiplex PCR; TCRdb's copy keeps in-frame clones and lacks some. The repertoire holds some 30,000 clones, with 70% to 85% as singletons. Systemic immunosuppression or autoimmune disease history was grounds to exclude patients. As for this clone: Its antigen is as yet unknown.

General study results and limits: With doses of 0.1 to 3.0 mg/kg, CD4+ and CD8+ blood T cells had undergone clonal expansion by week 6.

The TCR was taken from an adult with an advanced solid tumor such as melanoma, head and neck, liver or kidney cancer. The sample was CD4+ or CD8+ T cells sorted from blood, taken in a trial of the OX40 agonist ivuxolimab. The rearrangement joins TRBV11-3 to TRBJ2-3; 9 bases fit TRBD2. The CDR3 coding sequence is TGTGCCAGCAGCTTAGGATGGCGGGAGGGCCATACAGATACGCAGTATTTT. Encoded protein: CASSLGWREGHTDTQYF.